Below are 17 T cell receptor beta chains sequenced from a single sample in a study of T cells after posttransplantation cyclophosphamide. Cyclophosphamide on days +3 and +4 followed busulfan-fludarabine conditioning and a marrow graft. Sequenced by immunoSEQ multiplex PCR; TCRdb stores in-frame clones only, minus some. The sample lists about 42,000 clones; roughly 88% were seen once. The material was PBMCs, obtained about 60 days after allogeneic stem cell transplant with posttransplant cyclophosphamide. These receptor sequences come from a male patient aged 60-69 years who received an allogeneic stem cell transplant from a related donor and was CMV-positive. The graft donor may be the source of some T cells.

The V and J genes are TRBV19 and TRBJ1-5; 10 bases line up with TRBD1. J lost 6 bases, V lost 6 bases, and 5 bases had no gene match. The germline V gene has CDR1 LNHDA and CDR2 SQIVND (reference sequence). CDR3 size: 14 residues. The chain's CDR3 is CASSDRGRGQPQHF. DNA of the CDR3: TGTGCCAGTAGCGACAGGGGGCGAGGTCAGCCCCAGCATTTT.

The sample holds one count of this clone. The chain employs TRBV10-3 and TRBJ2-3; TRBD1 is a possible D gene (5 bases). Germline V gene lookup returns CDR1 ENHRY and CDR2 SYGVKD. V was cut by 8 bases and J by 0 bases, with 15 bases left in between. This CDR3 is 15 amino acids long. The CDR3 region has the DNA TGTGCCATCGGTACAGGAGTTTCTAGCACAGATACGCAGTATTTT. Encoded protein: CAIGTGVSSTDTQYF.

This clone was found once. V gene TRBV7-9 combines with J gene TRBJ1-1, with a weak D call TRBD1 (5 bases). The CDR3 contains 15 residues. V lost 5 bases, J lost 1 base, and 14 bases lay in between. Looked up from germline, CDR1 is SEHNR and CDR2 is FQNEAQ (reference sequence). CDR3 region: CASSQRGGENTEAFF. In nucleotides, the CDR3 is TGTGCCAGCAGCCAACGGGGGGGGGAGAACACTGAAGCTTTCTTT. The entire variable domain, with the rest obtained from reference TRBV7-9 and TRBJ1-1, is as follows: DTGVSQNPRHKITKRGQNVTFRCDPISEHNRLYWYRQTLGQGPEFLTYFQNEAQLEKSRLLSDRFSAERPKGSFSTLEIQRTEQGDSAMYLCASSQRGGENTEAFFGQGTRLTVV.

The rearrangement joins TRBV19 to TRBJ1-6; D remains ambiguous. The CDR3 loop spans 16 amino acids. The germline V gene has CDR1 LNHDA and CDR2 SQIVND (reference sequence). Trimming shortened V by 2 bases and J by 7 bases, and 15 bases separated the two germline ends. DNA of the CDR3: TGTGCCAGTAGTATAACGTCAGTCAGTCCGAATTCACCCCTCCACTTT. Its protein is CASSITSVSPNSPLHF. The full variable domain, in which reference TRBV19 and TRBJ1-6 provide the parts outside the CDR3, is DGGITQSPKYLFRKEGQNVTLSCEQNLNHDAMYWYRQDPGQGLRLIYYSQIVNDFQKGDIAEGYSVSREKKESFPLTVTSAQKNPTAFYLCASSITSVSPNSPLHFGNGTRLTVT.

The V call is TRBV7-2, the J call TRBJ1-3; TRBD1 might be the D (6 bases). Germline values: CDR1 SGHTA, CDR2 FQGNSA. V lost 2 bases and J 0 bases, leaving 17 bases between the germline ends. There are 18 residues in the CDR3. The CDR3: CASSLSAGALSSGNTIYF. CDR3 nucleotides: TGTGCCAGCAGCTTATCTGCAGGGGCACTCAGCTCTGGAAACACCATATATTTT.

The chain carries TRBV11-2 and TRBJ1-2; D remains unclear. V was pared by 5 bases and J by 7 bases, with 20 bases between. Germline-derived CDR1 and CDR2 are SGHAT and FQNNGV. The CDR3 extends over 15 amino acids. DNA for the CDR3: TGTGCCAGCAGCCCCACCTTGGTTAGCGCAGGTGGCTACACCTTC. Its translation is CASSPTLVSAGGYTF.

The chain couples TRBV9 to TRBJ1-2; D may be TRBD1 (6 bases). Germline loops: CDR1 SGDLS, CDR2 YYNGEE. Trimming shortened V by 4 bases and J by 2 bases, and 15 bases separated the two germline ends. The length of the CDR3 is 15 residues. The CDR3 DNA follows: TGTGCCAGCAGCCCCACCACAGGGAACAACTATGGCTACACCTTC. As protein: CASSPTTGNNYGYTF.

V and J are TRBV6-5 and TRBJ1-2; maybe TRBD1 (5 bases). The germline V gene encodes CDR1 MNHEY and CDR2 SVGAGI. V lost 10 bases to trimming and J lost 4 bases, with 19 bases between them. The CDR3 has 14 residues. The CDR3 DNA reads TGTGCCACTGCTCCGGGGGTTGGCGGCTATGGCTACACCTTC. It specifies CATAPGVGGYGYTF.

Only a few counts were recorded for this clone. The V call is TRBV10-3, the J call TRBJ1-1; no clear D gene. Trimming left V 2 bases short and J 10 bases short, with 11 bases between. The germline V gene has CDR1 ENHRY and CDR2 SYGVKD. This CDR3 spans 12 amino acids. As DNA, the CDR3 is TGTGCCATCAGTGAGGACGATAGAGGAGCTTTCTTT. It translates to CAISEDDRGAFF.

This clone was observed a handful of times. The chain recombines TRBV7-9 with TRBJ2-7, with 10 bases that match TRBD1. CDR1 and CDR2 from the germline V gene are SEHNR and FQNEAQ (reference sequence). There are 15 residues in the CDR3. J was trimmed by 7 bases and V by 5 bases; bases with no gene match: 11. DNA for the CDR3: TGTGCCAGCAGCCATCCGGGACAGGGGTTCGGAGAGCAGTACTTC. As protein: CASSHPGQGFGEQYF.

The rearrangement uses TRBV5-1 and TRBJ2-3, with TRBD2 matching over 9 bases. Trimming at V came to 0 bases and at J to 0 bases, leaving 14 bases not matched to a gene. The CDR3 covers 20 residues. Per germline, CDR1 SGHRS and CDR2 YFSETQ. CDR3 region: CASSLVYVTSGEHSTDTQYF. CDR3 sequence (DNA): TGCGCCAGCAGCTTGGTGTATGTGACTAGCGGAGAACATAGCACAGATACGCAGTATTTT. The full variable domain, rest sourced from reference TRBV5-1 and TRBJ2-3, is KAGVTQTPRYLIKTRGQQVTLSCSPISGHRSVSWYQQTPGQGLQFLFEYFSETQRNKGNFPGRFSGRQFSNSRSEMNVSTLELGDSALYLCASSLVYVTSGEHSTDTQYFGPGTRLTVL.

The V and J genes are TRBV5-1 and TRBJ2-1, with D unresolved. This CDR3 is built from 15 residues. V was clipped by 0 bases and J by 4 bases, with 11 bases between them. Germline values: CDR1 SGHRS, CDR2 YFSETQ. The CDR3 reads CASSLGHGQYNEQFF. The CDR3 DNA reads as TGCGCCAGCAGCTTGGGGCATGGTCAATACAATGAGCAGTTCTTC.

The chain uses TRBV5-6 and TRBJ1-2; 9 bases are a match to TRBD1. Unmatched junction bases numbered 2, after V lost 2 bases and J lost 0 bases. The V gene's germline CDR1 is SGHDT and CDR2 YYEEEE. The CDR3 contains 15 residues. Here the CDR3 DNA reads TGTGCCAGCAGCTTTACAGGGGGCTCTAACTATGGCTACACCTTC. Amino acid sequence: CASSFTGGSNYGYTF.

The rearrangement joins TRBV28 to TRBJ1-1; D possibly corresponds to TRBD1 (5 bases). The CDR3 is 15 residues long. Germline V gene lookup returns CDR1 MDHEN and CDR2 SYDVKM. Trimming took off 5 bases at V and 0 bases at J, with 13 bases between the two ends. CDR3 amino acids: CASSLRQLMNTEAFF. CDR3 DNA: TGTGCCAGCAGTCTTAGACAGTTGATGAACACTGAAGCTTTCTTT.

The chain couples TRBV15 to TRBJ1-1; 7 nucleotides match TRBD1. Germline-derived CDR1 and CDR2 are LNHNV and YYDKDF (reference sequence). This CDR3 comprises 16 residues. V lost 0 bases to trimming and J lost 4 bases; unmatched junction nucleotides: 8. The CDR3 is CATSRDLLGGFTEAFF. As DNA, the CDR3 is TGTGCCACCAGCAGAGATCTGTTAGGGGGCTTCACTGAAGCTTTCTTT.

V usage is TRBV19 and J usage is TRBJ1-3, with D uncertain. The CDR3 extends over 16 amino acids. The germline V gene encodes CDR1 LNHDA and CDR2 SQIVND (reference sequence). Trimming left V 1 base short and J 0 bases short, with 10 bases between. The CDR3 region has the DNA TGTGCCAGTAGTATAGGCCACTTAGTCTCTGGAAACACCATATATTTT. It is translated as CASSIGHLVSGNTIYF.

This clone was seen just once. This chain uses TRBV5-1 with TRBJ1-2; a possible D gene is TRBD1 (5 bases). Trimming shortened V by 4 bases and J by 4 bases, and 14 bases separated the two germline ends. CDR3 length: 14 residues. Germline-derived CDR1 and CDR2 are SGHRS and YFSETQ. CDR3 sequence (DNA): TGCGCCAGCAGCGTACTGGGGGAGGCCTATGGCTACACCTTC. Translating gives CASSVLGEAYGYTF. The full variable domain, completed using reference TRBV5-1 and TRBJ1-2, is KAGVTQTPRYLIKTRGQQVTLSCSPISGHRSVSWYQQTPGQGLQFLFEYFSETQRNKGNFPGRFSGRQFSNSRSEMNVSTLELGDSALYLCASSVLGEAYGYTFGSGTRLTVV.